The rows below give T cell receptor beta chains drawn from one sample of a study of identical twins. A single record per CDR3 protein comes from TCRdb applying MiXCR to the 5' RACE reads. The sample has 310,000 or so distinct CDR3 sequences, roughly 9.8% seen once; the top ten hold 6% to 8.5%. This sample also belongs to another study, concerning yellow fever vaccine responses in identical twins.

The source material was CD8+ T cells sorted from blood. These receptors were obtained from a woman younger than 35 in good health. The CDR3 runs from the conserved cysteine through the conserved F or W. A D gene is named only where the DNA matches it firmly. Clone sizes are given selectively: once, few, many, or a class where the clone is expanded.

d_gene	abundance	v_gene	j_gene	CDR3nt	CDR3aa
TRBD2	many	TRBV7-9	TRBJ2-1	TGTGCCAGCAGCCACGGGGGCGGGAGGCCCCATTACAATGAGCAGTTCTTC	CASSHGGGRPHYNEQFF
TRBD1	many	TRBV7-9	TRBJ2-7	TGTGCCAGCAGCCCGACAGGGGCGCAGGAGCAGTACTTC	CASSPTGAQEQYF
.	.	TRBV4-1	TRBJ1-1	TGCGCCAGCAGCTGGCAGGGATCTGAAGCTTTCTTT	CASSWQGSEAFF
.	.	TRBV7-8	TRBJ2-5	TGTGCCAGCAGCTTAGCTTACGTCAGAAAAGAGACCCAGTACTTC	CASSLAYVRKETQYF
.	many	TRBV12-3/TRBV12-4	TRBJ2-2	TGTGCCAGCATTCAGGGAAACACCGGGGAGCTGTTTTTT	CASIQGNTGELFF
.	many	TRBV7-2	TRBJ2-7	TGTGCCAGCAGTTTCTTTGGAGGCGGGTCGGCCCTCTACGAGCAGTACTTC	CASSFFGGGSALYEQYF
.	many	TRBV20-1	TRBJ2-1	TGCAGTGCTAGAGGTGTCGGGAGTCTGATCGATGAGCAGTTCTTC	CSARGVGSLIDEQFF
TRBD2	many	TRBV4-2	TRBJ2-7	TGTGCCAGCAGCCCCGGACTAGCGGGGGGCCTATACGAGCAGTACTTC	CASSPGLAGGLYEQYF
.	many	TRBV7-9	TRBJ2-5	TGTGCCAGCAGCCCGGACGACCTGCAAGAGACCCAGTACTTC	CASSPDDLQETQYF
.	many	TRBV29-1	TRBJ2-7	TGCAGCGCAGAAGTGGAATACGAGCAGTACTTC	CSAEVEYEQYF
.	many	TRBV12-3/TRBV12-4	TRBJ1-5	TGTGCCAGCAGTTTTGGGATGGAGCAGCCCCAGCATTTT	CASSFGMEQPQHF
TRBD2	.	TRBV12-5	TRBJ2-7	TGTGCTAGTGGTTGGATGACAGGGGAGGCTAGCGGGAGGATTTACGAGCAGTACTTC	CASGWMTGEASGRIYEQYF
TRBD2	few	TRBV2	TRBJ2-1	TGTGCCAGCAGTGAAGTTAGCGGGGGGCGATACAATGAGCAGTTCTTC	CASSEVSGGRYNEQFF
.	many	TRBV27	TRBJ2-7	TGTGCCAGCAGCCTAACTAGCACCTACGAGCAGTACTTC	CASSLTSTYEQYF
.	.	TRBV11-2	TRBJ2-7	TGTGCCAGCAGCTTAGTTGGGCTAAGCTCCTACGAGCAGTACTTC	CASSLVGLSSYEQYF
.	.	TRBV6-5	TRBJ2-2	TGTGCCAGCAGTTACTCGACAGGCAACACCGGGGAGCTGTTTTTT	CASSYSTGNTGELFF
.	few	TRBV27	TRBJ2-7	TGTGCCAGCAGTACCTATTCCGGCTACGAGCAGTACTTC	CASSTYSGYEQYF
TRBD2	many	TRBV5-1	TRBJ2-3	TGCGCCAGCAGCTTGTTTCCCGGGACTAGCGGAGATACGCAGTATTTT	CASSLFPGTSGDTQYF
.	many	TRBV4-2	TRBJ2-7	TGTGCCAGCAGCCAAGAGCTAGGCACCTCCTACGAGCAGTACTTC	CASSQELGTSYEQYF
.	few	TRBV2	TRBJ2-1	TGTGCCAGCAGTGAACCCGGTCGGGGAAGCTCCTACAATGAGCAGTTCTTC	CASSEPGRGSSYNEQFF
.	few	TRBV7-9	TRBJ2-7	TGTGCCAGCAGCTTAGCAGGGTTGGGGGAGCAGTACTTC	CASSLAGLGEQYF
.	.	TRBV9	TRBJ1-6	TGTGCCAGCAGCTCCCCCGCGGGTAATTCACCCCTCCACTTT	CASSSPAGNSPLHF
.	many	TRBV10-3	TRBJ2-3	TGTGCCATCGATCCGGGGGAGCCAGGCACAGATACGCAGTATTTT	CAIDPGEPGTDTQYF
.	few	TRBV5-1	TRBJ2-1	TGCGCCAGCAGCTTGGAGGGCTTTGTAGACAATGAGCAGTTCTTC	CASSLEGFVDNEQFF
.	few	TRBV10-2	TRBJ1-1	TGCGCCAGCAGTGAGTTCCCAGGGAAGGCTGAAGCTTTCTTT	CASSEFPGKAEAFF
.	many	TRBV29-1	TRBJ2-5	TGCAGCGTTGAATTTATCAGCCGGGACATACAAGAGACCCAGTACTTC	CSVEFISRDIQETQYF
.	few	TRBV21-1	TRBJ1-1	TGTGCCAGCAGCAAGGGACAGCCGAACACTGAAGCTTTCTTT	CASSKGQPNTEAFF
.	many	TRBV7-9	TRBJ1-1	TGTGCCAGCAGCTTAGGGCGCAGGGAAGAGAGGGTAACTGAAGCTTTCTTT	CASSLGRREERVTEAFF
.	many	TRBV6-1	TRBJ1-3	TGTGCCAGCAGAACTGAACAGGGTTCTGGAAACACCATATATTTT	CASRTEQGSGNTIYF
TRBD1	many	TRBV7-8	TRBJ2-7	TGTGCCAGCAGCTCCCTACGAACGACAGGGGACGAGCAGTACTTC	CASSSLRTTGDEQYF
.	many	TRBV12-3/TRBV12-4	TRBJ2-5	TGTGCCAGCACCCAGGACGGCGGAGAGACCCAGTACTTC	CASTQDGGETQYF
.	few	TRBV28	TRBJ2-1	TGTGCCAGCAGCTGGGGCTCAGGGTCATCGTACAATGAGCAGTTCTTC	CASSWGSGSSYNEQFF
.	many	TRBV7-9	TRBJ1-1	TGTGCCAGCAGCTTTTTGCTGGGAGTCGTGGGCACTGAAGCTTTCTTT	CASSFLLGVVGTEAFF
.	few	TRBV27	TRBJ1-1	TGTGCCAGCAGCCTAACCCCATACGGAACTGAAGCTTTCTTT	CASSLTPYGTEAFF
TRBD2	.	TRBV25-1	TRBJ2-1	TGTGCCAGCAGTGAACAAGGGAGGGGCAATGAGCAGTTCTTC	CASSEQGRGNEQFF
.	.	TRBV30	TRBJ2-7	TGTGCCTGGAGTGTACGTGGGTCGTCCTACGAGCAGTACTTC	CAWSVRGSSYEQYF
TRBD2	many	TRBV7-8	TRBJ2-1	TGTGCCAGCAGCTTAGAGCTAGCGGGAGGTAGTAATGAGCAGTTCTTC	CASSLELAGGSNEQFF
TRBD2	few	TRBV4-3	TRBJ2-7	TGCGCCAGCAGCCAGGCGACTAGCTCCGAGCAGTACTTC	CASSQATSSEQYF
TRBD2	.	TRBV11-1	TRBJ2-1	TGTGCCAGCAGCTCCACTAGCGATCAGAGGACTAGCGGGAGATTGGTTGAGCAGTTCTTC	CASSSTSDQRTSGRLVEQFF
.	few	TRBV2	TRBJ2-7	TGTGCCAGCAGTGTTAGCGGAGATGGATACGAGCAGTACTTC	CASSVSGDGYEQYF
.	few	TRBV18	TRBJ2-5	TGTGCCAGCTCCCTACTAGGGGACAAACAAGAGACCCAGTACTTC	CASSLLGDKQETQYF
TRBD1	few	TRBV18	TRBJ2-7	TGTGCCAGCTCCCGCGGACAGGGGAACGAGCAGTACTTC	CASSRGQGNEQYF
TRBD1	few	TRBV7-8	TRBJ2-7	TGTGCCAGCAGCGAGCCCGGGACAGCCGCCTACGAGCAGTACTTC	CASSEPGTAAYEQYF
TRBD1	few	TRBV7-9	TRBJ1-4	TGTGCCAGCAGCTCCCGGGACAGGGGGGAAAAACTGTTTTTT	CASSSRDRGEKLFF
.	.	TRBV29-1	TRBJ2-3	TGCAGCGTGGATACGCAGTATTTT	CSVDTQYF
TRBD2	.	TRBV11-2	TRBJ2-1	TGTGCCAGCAGCTCTGGGCTAGCGGACCACAATGAGCAGTTCTTC	CASSSGLADHNEQFF
TRBD1	.	TRBV12-3/TRBV12-4	TRBJ1-1	TGTGCCAGCAGTACGGGGGCAGGGGGGAGAAATGAAGCTTTCTTT	CASSTGAGGRNEAFF
.	few	TRBV9	TRBJ1-2	TGTGCCAGCAGCGCCTTCCCGGGAAACTATGGCTACACCTTC	CASSAFPGNYGYTF
TRBD1	few	TRBV18	TRBJ2-5	TGTGCCAGCTCACCAGGAGCAGGGGGATACGAGGAGACCCAGTACTTC	CASSPGAGGYEETQYF
.	.	TRBV2	TRBJ2-3	TGTGCCAGCAGTGAGTTCAGCACAGATACGCAGTATTTT	CASSEFSTDTQYF
.	.	TRBV6-1	TRBJ2-3	TGTGCCAGCAGCACTACTGGGGGGTCGATAGATACGCAGTATTTT	CASSTTGGSIDTQYF
TRBD1	.	TRBV20-1	TRBJ2-7	TGCAGTGCTAGACCCGGGACAGTCTACGAGCAGTACTTC	CSARPGTVYEQYF
.	.	TRBV3-1	TRBJ2-7	TGTGCCAGCAGCCAAGGGGACTTTCCAATTCACGAGCAGTACTTC	CASSQGDFPIHEQYF
TRBD2	.	TRBV20-1	TRBJ2-1	TGCAGTGCTAGACCCCAGAGCGGGAGAATCCGCAATGAGCAGTTCTTC	CSARPQSGRIRNEQFF